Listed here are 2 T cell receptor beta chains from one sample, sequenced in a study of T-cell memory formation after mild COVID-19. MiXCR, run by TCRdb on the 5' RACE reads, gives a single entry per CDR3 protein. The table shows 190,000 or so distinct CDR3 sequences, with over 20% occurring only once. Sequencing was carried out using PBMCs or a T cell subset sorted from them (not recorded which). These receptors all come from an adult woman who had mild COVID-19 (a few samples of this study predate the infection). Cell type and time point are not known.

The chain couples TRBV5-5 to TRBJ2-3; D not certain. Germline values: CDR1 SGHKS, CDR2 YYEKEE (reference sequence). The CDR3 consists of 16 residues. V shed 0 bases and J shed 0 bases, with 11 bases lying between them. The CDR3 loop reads CASSLDSPASTDTQYF. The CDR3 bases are TGTGCCAGCAGCTTGGACAGCCCGGCTAGCACAGATACGCAGTATTTT.

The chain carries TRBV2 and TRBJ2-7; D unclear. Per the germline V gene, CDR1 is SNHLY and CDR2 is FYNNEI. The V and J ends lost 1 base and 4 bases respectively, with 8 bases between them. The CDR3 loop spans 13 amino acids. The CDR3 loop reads CASSEETWYEQYF. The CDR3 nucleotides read TGTGCCAGCAGTGAAGAAACGTGGTACGAGCAGTACTTC. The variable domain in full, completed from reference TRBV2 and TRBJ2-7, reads EPEVTQTPSHQVTQMGQEVILRCVPISNHLYFYWYRQILGQKVEFLVSFYNNEISEKSEIFDDQFSVERPDGSNFTLKIRSTKLEDSAMYFCASSEETWYEQYFGPGTRLTVT.